The TCR beta chain described here comes from a study of cytomegalovirus exposure and HLA in healthy donors. Germline loops: CDR1 MNHEY, CDR2 SMNVEV (reference sequence). The CDR3 contains 15 residues. The V and J ends lost 4 bases and 3 bases, in that order; junction bases with no gene match: 3. This PCR relied on a set of 60 Vbeta primers and 13 Jbeta primers. Measured with immunoSEQ multiplex PCR; TCRdb has only the in-frame clones, and not every one. The listing contains 100,000 to 150,000 clones. The rearrangement joins TRBV27 to TRBJ1-5; 10 positions agree with TRBD1. The TCR comes from a man younger than 45 in good health and CMV-seronegative. What was sequenced was PBMCs. In DNA, the CDR3 is TGTGCCAGCAGTTGGGACAGGGGATCCAATCAGCCCCAGCATTTT. Its protein is CASSWDRGSNQPQHF.